This TCR beta chain is from a study of T cell responses to AZD1222 COVID-19 vaccine. Looking at the study overall: Pooled together were second doses at about 4 or about 12 weeks. Regarding the study as a whole: Donors skewed white British and female; clonal diversity was possibly underestimated. Baseline serology detected seropositivity in only six or seven AZD1222 recipients. A rise in Spike-specific TCR breadth and depth followed two AZD1222 doses.

Remarks on this clone: The antigen remains unidentified.

V was shortened by 3 bases and J by 5 bases, with 20 bases between the two germline ends. The CDR3 runs to 16 residues. Germline V gene sequence: CDR1 LGHNA, CDR2 YSLEER. The assay was immunoSEQ multiplex PCR, and TCRdb's table has in-frame clones only and misses some. Of more than 90,000 clones listed, more than 65% were seen once; the top ten hold around 9.9%. The receptor comes from an adult in good health. This sequence joins TRBV4-3 and TRBJ2-7, with D perhaps matching TRBD1 (5 bases). The starting material was peripheral blood, obtained on day 0 of AZD1222 vaccination. CDR3 sequence reads: CASSQMSQAFPHEQYF. CDR3 nucleotide sequence: TGCGCCAGCAGCCAGATGTCACAGGCCTTTCCCCACGAGCAGTACTTC.